This is a list of T cell receptor beta chains from one sample in a study of sequential checkpoint blockade in melanoma. TCRdb's table, derived via immunoSEQ multiplex PCR, lists solely in-frame clones and lacks some. The sample contains roughly 3,000 clones, roughly 21% of which appear only once. The specimen was tumor tissue (inferred from file names), collected from a patient given nivolumab and ipilimumab in sequence. These receptors all stem from a human donor with melanoma. CDR3s include the opening cysteine and the closing phenylalanine or tryptophan. A D gene is named only where the DNA matches it firmly. The size field is filled for only some rows; it gives once, few, many or a size class.

.	.	TRBV19	TRBJ1-5	TGTGCCAGTAGTAGCCCCCCCGACAGCTATCAGCCCCAGCATTTT	CASSSPPDSYQPQHF
few	.	TRBV10-2	TRBJ2-2	TGCGCCAGCAGCCCACAGGGTGGGACCGGGGAGCTGTTTTTT	CASSPQGGTGELFF
.	.	TRBV6-8	TRBJ2-7	TGTGCCAGCAGTACGGAAGGCTACGAGCAGTACTTC	CASSTEGYEQYF
.	.	TRBV19	TRBJ2-1	TGTGCCAGTAGTCCGACCTTCCGCGGGGTCGGTGAGCAGTTCTTC	CASSPTFRGVGEQFF
medium-sized	.	TRBV4-1	TRBJ2-7	TGCGCCAGCAGCCTCCTACAAACCGACAGAGATTCCTACGAGCAGTACTTC	CASSLLQTDRDSYEQYF
medium-sized	.	TRBV11-3	TRBJ2-3	TGTGCCAGCAGCTTAGATGGTTTACGGTCGGGTACGCAGTATTTT	CASSLDGLRSGTQYF
many	.	TRBV11-3	TRBJ1-2	TGTGCCAGCAGCCATCAGGGCTCGGCCTATGGCTACACCTTC	CASSHQGSAYGYTF
few	TRBD1	TRBV6-8	TRBJ2-7	TGTGCCAGCAGTGACCGGGACAGGGACCTCTCCTACGAGCAGTACTTC	CASSDRDRDLSYEQYF
.	.	TRBV9	TRBJ1-3	TGTGCCAGCAGCGTAGTCCCAGGGGAAAACACCATATATTTT	CASSVVPGENTIYF
.	TRBD1	TRBV11-3	TRBJ2-7	TGTGCCAGCAGCTTAGTAGGGACAGGGAAAACCATCTACGAGCAGTACTTC	CASSLVGTGKTIYEQYF
few	.	TRBV29-1	TRBJ1-2	TGCAGCGTTGTCCACAGGGTGGCAGGCTACACCTTC	CSVVHRVAGYTF
few	.	TRBV11-3	TRBJ2-3	TGTGCCAGCAGCTTATCCTCTACGGGGGATACGCAGTATTTT	CASSLSSTGDTQYF
medium-sized	.	TRBV11-3	TRBJ2-2	TGTGCCAGCAGCTTGGGTAGCGGGAACACCGGGGAGCTGTTTTTT	CASSLGSGNTGELFF
.	.	TRBV29-1	TRBJ1-1	TGCAGCGTTATCCGGGACCTCGGGAACACTGAAGCTTTCTTT	CSVIRDLGNTEAFF
few	TRBD1	TRBV6-8	TRBJ1-1	TGTGCCAGCAGTGACAGGGGGGGCTCTGAAGCTTTCTTT	CASSDRGGSEAFF
.	.	TRBV5-1	TRBJ2-7	TGCGCCAGCAGCGCCGGGTCTCTCACCTACGAGCAGTACTTC	CASSAGSLTYEQYF
.	.	TRBV25-1	TRBJ2-6	TGTGCCAGCAGTGTACGGGGACAAAGTCGGGCCAACGTCCTGACTTTC	CASSVRGQSRANVLTF
few	TRBD1	TRBV6-8	TRBJ2-6	TGTGCCAGCAGTACAACAGGGGCTGGGGCCAACGTCCTGACTTTC	CASSTTGAGANVLTF
.	TRBD1	TRBV5-1	TRBJ1-2	TGCGCCAGCAGCTGGGGGACAGGGGGCTATGGCTACACCTTC	CASSWGTGGYGYTF
medium-sized	.	TRBV6-8	TRBJ1-5	TGTGCCAGCAGCCCCGGACATCCTAATCAGCCCCAGCATTTT	CASSPGHPNQPQHF
.	.	TRBV30	TRBJ1-1	TGTGCCTGGACCACGAACACTGAAGCTTTCTTT	CAWTTNTEAFF
.	.	TRBV6-8	TRBJ2-7	TGTGCAACTGGGCGGGGATCCTACGAGCAGTACTTC	CATGRGSYEQYF